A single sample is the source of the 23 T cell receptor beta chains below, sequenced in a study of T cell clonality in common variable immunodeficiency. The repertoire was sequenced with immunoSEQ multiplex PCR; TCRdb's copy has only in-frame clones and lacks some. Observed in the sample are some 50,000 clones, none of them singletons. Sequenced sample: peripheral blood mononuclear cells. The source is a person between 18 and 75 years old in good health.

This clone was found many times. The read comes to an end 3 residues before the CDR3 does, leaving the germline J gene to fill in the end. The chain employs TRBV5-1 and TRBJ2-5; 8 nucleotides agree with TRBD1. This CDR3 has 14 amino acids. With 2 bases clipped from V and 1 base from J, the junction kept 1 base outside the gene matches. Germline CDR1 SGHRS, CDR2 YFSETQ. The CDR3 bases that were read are TGCGCCAGCAGCTTCGGGACAGGCCAAGAGACC. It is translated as CASSFGTGQET. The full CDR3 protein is CASSFGTGQETQYF.

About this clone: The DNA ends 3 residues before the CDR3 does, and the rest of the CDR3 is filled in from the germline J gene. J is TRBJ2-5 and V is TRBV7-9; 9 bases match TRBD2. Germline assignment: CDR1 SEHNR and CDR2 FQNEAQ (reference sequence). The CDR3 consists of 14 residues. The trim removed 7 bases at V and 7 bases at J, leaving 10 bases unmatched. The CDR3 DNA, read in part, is TGTGCCAGCACTCTAGCGGGACGGGGGGCGACC. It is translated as CASTLAGRGAT. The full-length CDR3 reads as CASTLAGRGATQYF.

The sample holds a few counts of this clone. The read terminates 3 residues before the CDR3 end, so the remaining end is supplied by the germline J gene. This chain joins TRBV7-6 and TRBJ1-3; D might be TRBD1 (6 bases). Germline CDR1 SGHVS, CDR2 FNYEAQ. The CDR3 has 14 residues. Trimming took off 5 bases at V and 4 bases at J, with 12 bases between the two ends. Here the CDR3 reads CASSARGSGNTIYF. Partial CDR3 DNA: TGTGCCAGCAGCGCAAGGGGGTCGGGAAACACC.

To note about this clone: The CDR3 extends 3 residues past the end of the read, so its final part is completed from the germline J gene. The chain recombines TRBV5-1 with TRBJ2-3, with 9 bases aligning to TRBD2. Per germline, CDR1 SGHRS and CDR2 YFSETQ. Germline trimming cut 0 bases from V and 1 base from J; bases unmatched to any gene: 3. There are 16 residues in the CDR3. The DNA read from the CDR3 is TGCGCCAGCAGCTTGGAAGCTAGCGGGGGCACAGATACG. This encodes CASSLEASGGTDT. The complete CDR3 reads CASSLEASGGTDTQYF. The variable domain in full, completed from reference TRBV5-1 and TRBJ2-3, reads KAGVTQTPRYLIKTRGQQVTLSCSPISGHRSVSWYQQTPGQGLQFLFEYFSETQRNKGNFPGRFSGRQFSNSRSEMNVSTLELGDSALYLCASSLEASGGTDTQYFGPGTRLTVL.

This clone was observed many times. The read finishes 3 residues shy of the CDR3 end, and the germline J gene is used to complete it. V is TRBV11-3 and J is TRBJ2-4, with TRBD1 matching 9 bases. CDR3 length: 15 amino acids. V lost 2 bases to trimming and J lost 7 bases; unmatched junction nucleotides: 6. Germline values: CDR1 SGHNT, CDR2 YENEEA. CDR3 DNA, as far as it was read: TGTGCCAGCAGCTTACGGACAGGGGAGGGGAACATT. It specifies CASSLRTGEGNI. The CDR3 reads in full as CASSLRTGEGNIQYF. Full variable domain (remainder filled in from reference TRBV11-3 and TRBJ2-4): EAGVVQSPRYKIIEKKQPVAFWCNPISGHNTLYWYLQNLGQGPELLIRYENEEAVDDSQLPKDRFSAERLKGVDSTLKIQPAELGDSAVYLCASSLRTGEGNIQYFGAGTRLSVL.

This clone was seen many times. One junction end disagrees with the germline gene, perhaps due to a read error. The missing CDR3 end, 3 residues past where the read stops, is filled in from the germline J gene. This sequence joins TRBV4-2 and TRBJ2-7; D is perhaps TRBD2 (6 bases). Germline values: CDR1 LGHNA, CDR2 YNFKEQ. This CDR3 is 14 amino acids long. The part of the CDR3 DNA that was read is TGCGCCAGCAGCCAAGCTGGGGGGAGCTACGAG. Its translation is CASSQAGGSYE. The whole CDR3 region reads CASSQAGGSYEQYF.

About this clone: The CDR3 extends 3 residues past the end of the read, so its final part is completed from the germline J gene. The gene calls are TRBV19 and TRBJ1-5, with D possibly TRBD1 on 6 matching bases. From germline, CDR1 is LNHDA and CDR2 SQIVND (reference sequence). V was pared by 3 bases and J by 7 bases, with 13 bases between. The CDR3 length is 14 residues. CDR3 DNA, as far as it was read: TGTGCCAGTAGTATGGGGGGGGCAGGCCAGCCC. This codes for CASSMGGAGQP. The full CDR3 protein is CASSMGGAGQPQHF.

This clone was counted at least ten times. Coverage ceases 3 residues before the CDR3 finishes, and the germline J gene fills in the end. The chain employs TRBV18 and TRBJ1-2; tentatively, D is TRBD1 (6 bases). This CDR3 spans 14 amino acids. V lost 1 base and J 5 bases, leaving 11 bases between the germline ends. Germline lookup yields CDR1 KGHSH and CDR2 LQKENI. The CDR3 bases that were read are TGTGCCAGCTCACCACGAACGGACAGTTATGGC. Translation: CASSPRTDSYG. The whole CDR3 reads CASSPRTDSYGYTF.

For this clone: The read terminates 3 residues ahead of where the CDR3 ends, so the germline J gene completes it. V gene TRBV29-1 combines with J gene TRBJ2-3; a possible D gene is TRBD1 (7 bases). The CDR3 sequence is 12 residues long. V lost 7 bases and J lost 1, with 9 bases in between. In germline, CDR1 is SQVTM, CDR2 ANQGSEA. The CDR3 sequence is CSARGGTDTQYF. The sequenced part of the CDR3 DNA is TGCAGCGCCAGGGGGGGCACAGATACG.

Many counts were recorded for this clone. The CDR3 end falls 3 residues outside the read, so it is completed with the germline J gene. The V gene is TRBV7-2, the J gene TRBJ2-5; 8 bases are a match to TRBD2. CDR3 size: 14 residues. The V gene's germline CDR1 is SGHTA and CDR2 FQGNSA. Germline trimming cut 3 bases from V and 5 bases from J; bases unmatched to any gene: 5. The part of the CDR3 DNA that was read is TGTGCCAGCAGCTTCGGGGGGGTCAGGGAGACC. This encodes CASSFGGVRET. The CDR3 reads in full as CASSFGGVRETQYF.

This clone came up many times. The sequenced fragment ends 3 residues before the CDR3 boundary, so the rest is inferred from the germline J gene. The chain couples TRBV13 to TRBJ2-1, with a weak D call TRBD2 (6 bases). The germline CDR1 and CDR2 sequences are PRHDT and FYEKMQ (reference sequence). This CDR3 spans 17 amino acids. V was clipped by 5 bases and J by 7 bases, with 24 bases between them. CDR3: CASSPYGTLPTRNEQFF. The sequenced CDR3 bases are TGTGCCAGCAGCCCCTACGGGACTTTGCCTACTAGGAATGAG.

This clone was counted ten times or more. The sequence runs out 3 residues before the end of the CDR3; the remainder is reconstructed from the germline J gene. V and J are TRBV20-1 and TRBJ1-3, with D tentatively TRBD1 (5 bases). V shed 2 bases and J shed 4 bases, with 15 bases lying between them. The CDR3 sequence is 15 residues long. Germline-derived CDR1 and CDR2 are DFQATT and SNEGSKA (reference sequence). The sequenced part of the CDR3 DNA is TGCAGTGCTAGAAACGGGGGGGGGTGGGGAAACACC. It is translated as CSARNGGGWGNT. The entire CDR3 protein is CSARNGGGWGNTIYF.

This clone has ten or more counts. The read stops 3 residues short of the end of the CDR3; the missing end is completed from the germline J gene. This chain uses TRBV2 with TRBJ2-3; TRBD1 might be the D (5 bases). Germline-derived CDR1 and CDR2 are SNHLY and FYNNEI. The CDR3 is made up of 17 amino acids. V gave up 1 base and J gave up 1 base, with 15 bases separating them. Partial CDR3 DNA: TGTGCCAGCAGTGAAGTAGGTAGGGGATCAGGCACAGATACG. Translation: CASSEVGRGSGTDT. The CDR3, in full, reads CASSEVGRGSGTDTQYF.

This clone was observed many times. The CDR3 bases that were read are TGCGCCAGCAGTAACAGGGGAAGCACAGATACG. This encodes CASSNRGSTDT. The full CDR3 is CASSNRGSTDTQYF. V gene TRBV10-1 combines with J gene TRBJ2-3; the match to TRBD1 covers 7 bases. Read data end 3 residues before the CDR3 end; the end is taken from the germline J gene. With 5 bases clipped from V and 0 bases from J, the junction kept 2 bases outside the gene matches. CDR3 length: 14 amino acids. Germline CDR1 is WNHNN and CDR2 is SYGVQD (reference sequence).

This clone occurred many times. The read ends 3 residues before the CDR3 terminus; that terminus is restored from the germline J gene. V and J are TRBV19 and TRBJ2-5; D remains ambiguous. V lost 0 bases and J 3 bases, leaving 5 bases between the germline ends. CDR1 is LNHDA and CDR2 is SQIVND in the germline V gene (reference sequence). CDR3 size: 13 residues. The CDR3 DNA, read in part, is TGTGCCAGTAGTATAGAAGGTGAAGAGACC. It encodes CASSIEGEET. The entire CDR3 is CASSIEGEETQYF.

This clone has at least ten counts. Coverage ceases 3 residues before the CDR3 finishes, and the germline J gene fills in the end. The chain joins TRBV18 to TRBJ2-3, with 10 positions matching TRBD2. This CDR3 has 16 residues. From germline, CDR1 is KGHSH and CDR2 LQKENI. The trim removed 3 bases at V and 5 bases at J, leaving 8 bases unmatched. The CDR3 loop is CASSPSLAGVGDTQYF. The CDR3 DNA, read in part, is TGTGCCAGCTCACCGTCGCTAGCGGGAGTTGGAGATACG.

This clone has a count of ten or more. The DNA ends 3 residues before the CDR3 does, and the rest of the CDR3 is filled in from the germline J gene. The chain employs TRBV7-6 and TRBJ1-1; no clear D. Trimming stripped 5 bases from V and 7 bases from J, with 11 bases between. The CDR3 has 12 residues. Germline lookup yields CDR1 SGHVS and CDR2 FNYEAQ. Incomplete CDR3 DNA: TGTGCCAGCAGCCCAGCAGAGGGTGAA. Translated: CASSPAEGE. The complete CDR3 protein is CASSPAEGEAFF.

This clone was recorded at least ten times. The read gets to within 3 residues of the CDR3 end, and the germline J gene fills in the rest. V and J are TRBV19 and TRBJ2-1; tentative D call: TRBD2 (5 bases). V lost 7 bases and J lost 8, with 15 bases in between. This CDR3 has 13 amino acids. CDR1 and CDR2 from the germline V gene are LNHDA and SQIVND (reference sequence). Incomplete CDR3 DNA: TGTGCCAGTAATGCACGGGGTAGGTATGAG. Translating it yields CASNARGRYE. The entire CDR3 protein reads CASNARGRYEQFF.

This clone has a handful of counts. The DNA read from the CDR3 is TGTGCCAGCAGCTTCGGACAGGGCGGCTATGGT. The encoded protein is CASSFGQGGYG. The full CDR3 sequence reads CASSFGQGGYGQYF. The V gene is TRBV7-6, the J gene TRBJ2-4, with 8 bases identical to TRBD1. The read terminates 3 residues before the CDR3 end, so the remaining end is supplied by the germline J gene. This CDR3 has 14 residues. Per the germline V gene, CDR1 is SGHVS and CDR2 is FNYEAQ.

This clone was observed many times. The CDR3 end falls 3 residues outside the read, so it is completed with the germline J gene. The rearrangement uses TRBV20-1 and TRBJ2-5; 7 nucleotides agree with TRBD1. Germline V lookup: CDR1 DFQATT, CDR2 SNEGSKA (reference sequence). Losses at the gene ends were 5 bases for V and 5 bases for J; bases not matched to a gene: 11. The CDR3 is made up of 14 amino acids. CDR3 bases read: TGCAGTGCTGGCCAGGGGGAAGCCGGCGAGACC. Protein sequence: CSAGQGEAGET. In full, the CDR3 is CSAGQGEAGETQYF.

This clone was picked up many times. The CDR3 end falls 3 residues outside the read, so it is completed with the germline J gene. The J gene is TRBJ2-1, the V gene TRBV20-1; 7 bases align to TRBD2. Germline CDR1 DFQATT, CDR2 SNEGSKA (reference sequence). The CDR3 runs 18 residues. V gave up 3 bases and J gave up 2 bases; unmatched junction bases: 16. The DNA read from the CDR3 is TGCAGTGCTAGTTTTGAGACTAGCTCCTTAAGCACCTACAATGAG. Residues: CSASFETSSLSTYNE. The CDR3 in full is CSASFETSSLSTYNEQFF.

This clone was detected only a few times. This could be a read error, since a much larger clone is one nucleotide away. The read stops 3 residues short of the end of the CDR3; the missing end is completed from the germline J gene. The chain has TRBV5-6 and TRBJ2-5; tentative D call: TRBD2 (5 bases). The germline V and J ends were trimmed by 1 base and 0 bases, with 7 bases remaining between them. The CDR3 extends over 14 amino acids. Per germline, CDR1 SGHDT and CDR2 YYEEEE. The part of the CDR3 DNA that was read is TGTGCCAGCAGCTTGCAGGACTACCAAGAGACC. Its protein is CASSLQDYQET. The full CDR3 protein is CASSLQDYQETQYF.

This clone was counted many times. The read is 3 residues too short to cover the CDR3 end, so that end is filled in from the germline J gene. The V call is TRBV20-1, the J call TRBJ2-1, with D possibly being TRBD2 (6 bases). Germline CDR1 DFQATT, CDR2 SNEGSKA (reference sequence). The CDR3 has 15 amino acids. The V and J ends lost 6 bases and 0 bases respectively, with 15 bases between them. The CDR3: CSALSRDSSYNEQFF. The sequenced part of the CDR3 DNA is TGCAGTGCCCTTAGTAGGGACTCCTCCTACAATGAG.